The clone carrying this T cell receptor (beta chain) has only a few counts. Antigen specificity is unknown. TCRdb ran MiXCR on the reads and lists one entry per CDR3 protein. The profile shows roughly 920,000 distinct CDR3 sequences, approximately 33% of them singletons. The sample comes from a study of T cell repertoires in cytomegalovirus infection. Study in general: Recently identified HLA-C-restricted CMV epitopes were among the peptides used. Shared public TCR beta signatures pointed to both CMV infection and a matching HLA type.

Study-level results: The ex vivo response was dominated by HLA-C-restricted CMV-specific TCR beta clonotypes.

Trimming pared 3 bases from V and 8 bases from J, leaving 19 bases between. Germline CDR1 is LNHDA and CDR2 is SQIVND (reference sequence). This CDR3 has 15 amino acids. The sequencing used cultured CD8+ T cells from PBMCs, collected from culture after CMV antigen stimulation. The origin of this receptor is a human donor in good health (CMV status not recorded). Some clones in this sample may be carry-over from other donors' samples. This chain links TRBV19 with TRBJ1-2; TRBD1 might be the D (5 bases). The CDR3 loop reads CASSMVDKGGRGYTF. DNA for the CDR3: TGTGCCAGTAGTATGGTGGACAAAGGCGGGAGAGGCTACACCTTC.